The sequence of this T cell receptor beta chain was determined in a study of cytomegalovirus exposure and HLA in healthy donors. Recording of this donor's CMV serostatus was not done. In the PCR, 60 Vbeta and 13 Jbeta primers were used. Produced via immunoSEQ multiplex PCR; TCRdb's table is partial and in-frame only. The sample holds around 130,000 clones; around 69% are singletons and the top ten take roughly 2.7%. Of note for this clone: What it binds is unknown.

Germline loops: CDR1 MDHEN, CDR2 SYDVKM. This CDR3 spans 14 amino acids. After removal of 2 bases from V and 4 bases from J, the junction contained 3 bases not matched to a gene. Findings of the study overall: In a later analysis, compared with equally common non-associated chains, HLA-associated beta chains were more expanded. In a later analysis, specific HLA alleles were associated with 15,000 or so TCR beta sequences at a 0.05 false discovery rate.

Sample: PBMCs. The clonotype was recovered from a human donor in good health. J is TRBJ1-2 and V is TRBV28; 8 positions match TRBD1. CDR3 residues: CASSLDRGVYGYTF. The CDR3 nucleotides read TGTGCCAGCAGTTTAGACAGGGGAGTCTATGGCTACACCTTC.